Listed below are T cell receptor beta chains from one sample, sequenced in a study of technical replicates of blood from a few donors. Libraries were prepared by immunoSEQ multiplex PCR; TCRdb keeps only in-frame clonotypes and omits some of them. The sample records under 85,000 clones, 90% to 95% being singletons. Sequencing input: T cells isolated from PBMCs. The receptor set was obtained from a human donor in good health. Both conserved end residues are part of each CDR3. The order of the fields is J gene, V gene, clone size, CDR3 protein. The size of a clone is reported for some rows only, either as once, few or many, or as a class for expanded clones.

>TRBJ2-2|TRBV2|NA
CASLGGGGTGELFF
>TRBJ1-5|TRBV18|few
CASSPQGSNQPQHF
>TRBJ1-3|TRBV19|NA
CASTRIGRGSGNTIYF
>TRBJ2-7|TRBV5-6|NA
CASSLVGSSYEQYF
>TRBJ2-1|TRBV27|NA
CASSLYGQEQFF
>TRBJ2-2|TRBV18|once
CASSPAGQGTGELFF
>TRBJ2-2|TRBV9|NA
CASSGTLAGVTGELFF
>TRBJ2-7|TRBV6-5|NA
CASSYSGSLSSYEQYF
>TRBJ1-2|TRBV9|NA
CASSLGQGADGYTF
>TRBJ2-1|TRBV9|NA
CASSPQQETTAFF
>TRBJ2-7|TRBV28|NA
CASGHGQGIGEQYF
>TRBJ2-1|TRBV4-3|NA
CASSQPYTGTYNEQFF
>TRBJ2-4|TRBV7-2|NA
CASSLDYQNIQYF
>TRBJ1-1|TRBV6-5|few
CASRLDPRTEAFF
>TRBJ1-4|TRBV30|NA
CAAGTAATNEKLFF
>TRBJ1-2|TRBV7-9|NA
CASSLAGYYGYTF
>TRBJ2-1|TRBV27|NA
CASRNPGLFYNEQFF
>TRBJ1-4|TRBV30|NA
CAWSSGQINEKLFF
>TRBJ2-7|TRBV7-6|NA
CASSLAQNYEQYF